This T cell receptor (beta chain) was profiled in a study of blood T cell repertoires in COVID-19. Study details: The United States, Italy and Spain supplied acute and convalescent COVID-19 samples.

Original handling: Nucleated cell counts were estimated from reference gene primer amplification. Profiled with immunoSEQ multiplex PCR; TCRdb holds only in-frame clones, not every one. The V and J calls and clone size come from that table; D and trimming were worked out from the DNA. The sample lists fewer than 300,000 clones, about four fifths occurring once. The V end was cut by 3 bases, the J end by 1 base, with 9 bases between. This CDR3 contains 14 residues. Germline V lookup: CDR1 LGHNA, CDR2 YSLEER. This rearrangement joins TRBV4-3 to TRBJ1-1; weak D call: TRBD1 (6 bases). This TCR was sampled from a person aged 70 to 80 with COVID-19, enrolled during active disease. Source material: peripheral blood. CDR3 amino acids: CASSHRGKNTEAFF. CDR3 in DNA: TGCGCCAGCAGCCACAGGGGTAAGAACACTGAAGCTTTCTTT.